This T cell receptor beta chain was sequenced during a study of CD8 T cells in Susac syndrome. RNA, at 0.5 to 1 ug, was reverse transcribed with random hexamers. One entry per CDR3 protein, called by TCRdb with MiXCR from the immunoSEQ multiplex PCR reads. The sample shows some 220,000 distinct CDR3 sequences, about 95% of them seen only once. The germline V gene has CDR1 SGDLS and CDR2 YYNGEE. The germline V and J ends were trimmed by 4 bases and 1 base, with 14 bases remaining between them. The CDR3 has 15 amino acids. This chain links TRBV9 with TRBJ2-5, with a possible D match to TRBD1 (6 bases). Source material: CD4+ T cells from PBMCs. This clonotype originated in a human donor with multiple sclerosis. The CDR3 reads CASSNGQTTQETQYF. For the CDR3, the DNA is TGTGCCAGCAGCAACGGACAGACCACCCAAGAGACCCAGTACTTC.